The 25 T cell receptor beta chains in this list originate from one sample, sequenced in a study of T cells after somatic rescue of genetic block. Here immunoSEQ multiplex PCR was the method, and the copy in TCRdb shows in-frame clones only, minus some. The sample carries tens of thousands of clones, approximately 96% recorded once. The sequenced material came from peripheral blood mononuclear cells (PBMCs). All receptors derive from a child less than two years old.

The chain carries TRBV11-2 and TRBJ1-2, with D unresolved. The CDR3 has 12 amino acids. Looked up from germline, CDR1 is SGHAT and CDR2 is FQNNGV. Trimming took off 1 base at V and 8 bases at J, with 8 bases between the two ends. This CDR3 reads CASSLAAEGYTF. The CDR3 bases are TGTGCCAGCAGCTTAGCGGCAGAAGGCTACACCTTC.

The V call is TRBV4-1, the J call TRBJ1-2; D perhaps matches TRBD1 (6 bases). CDR3 length equals 13 residues. V was pared by 0 bases and J by 7 bases, with 9 bases between. CDR1 and CDR2 from the germline V gene are MGHRA and YSYEKL. CDR3 coding DNA: TGCGCCAGCAGCCAAGAAACAGGGATTGGCTACACCTTC. Its translation is CASSQETGIGYTF.

The chain uses TRBV28 and TRBJ2-1, with a tentative D call TRBD1 (5 bases). Germline V gene sequence: CDR1 MDHEN, CDR2 SYDVKM. V was clipped by 5 bases and J by 4 bases, with 9 bases between them. This CDR3 contains 13 residues. The CDR3, as DNA: TGTGCCAGCAGTCCGACAGTTTACAATGAGCAGTTCTTC. Translation: CASSPTVYNEQFF.

Worth noting for this clone: This specimen includes other DNA sequences encoding the same CDR3. The chain joins TRBV7-2 to TRBJ2-7; 12 bases fit TRBD2. In germline, CDR1 is SGHTA, CDR2 FQGNSA. CDR3 length: 15 amino acids. The trim removed 6 bases at V and 0 bases at J, leaving 3 bases unmatched. The CDR3 loop is CASSLTSGSSYEQYF. CDR3 in DNA: TGTGCCAGCAGTCTGACTAGCGGGAGCTCCTACGAGCAGTACTTC.

This clone was counted once. The V and J genes are TRBV6-6 and TRBJ2-4; TRBD2 agrees at 9 bases. Unmatched junction bases numbered 11, after V lost 6 bases and J lost 8 bases. This CDR3 is built from 15 residues. Per the germline V gene, CDR1 is MNHNY and CDR2 is SVGAGI (reference sequence). The CDR3 DNA reads TGTGCCAGCAGCCCACCCGGGACTAGCATTCACATTCAGTACTTC. Its protein is CASSPPGTSIHIQYF.

The chain employs TRBV28 and TRBJ2-5; 7 bases align to TRBD1. The CDR3 sequence is 15 residues long. Germline V CDR1 and CDR2: MDHEN, SYDVKM. Germline trimming cut 4 bases from V and 2 bases from J; bases unmatched to any gene: 7. The CDR3 nucleotides read TGTGCCAGCAGTTATGGGGACAGAGTTCAAGAGACCCAGTACTTC. It translates to CASSYGDRVQETQYF. The full variable domain, completed using reference TRBV28 and TRBJ2-5, is DVKVTQSSRYLVKRTGEKVFLECVQDMDHENMFWYRQDPGLGLRLIYFSYDVKMKEKGDIPEGYSVSREKKERFSLILESASTNQTSMYLCASSYGDRVQETQYFGPGTRLLVL.

The CDR3 DNA is TGTGCCAGCAGCTTTAAAACGGGCTATGGCTACACCTTC. Amino acid sequence: CASSFKTGYGYTF. V and J are TRBV7-9 and TRBJ1-2, with unresolved D. The germline V gene encodes CDR1 SEHNR and CDR2 FQNEAQ (reference sequence). Trimming left V 3 bases short and J 4 bases short, with 9 bases between. This CDR3 is built from 13 residues. The complete variable domain, with remaining parts taken from reference TRBV7-9 and TRBJ1-2, reads DTGVSQNPRHKITKRGQNVTFRCDPISEHNRLYWYRQTLGQGPEFLTYFQNEAQLEKSRLLSDRFSAERPKGSFSTLEIQRTEQGDSAMYLCASSFKTGYGYTFGSGTRLTVV.

V gene TRBV5-8 combines with J gene TRBJ2-3; D is uncertain. There are 11 residues in the CDR3. The V gene's germline CDR1 is SGHTS and CDR2 YDEGEE. This CDR3 is CRTGIPDTQYF. The CDR3 region has the DNA TGTCGTACTGGGATCCCAGATACGCAGTATTTT.

This chain connects TRBV6-5 to TRBJ1-2; no firm D call. Deletions cut 10 bases from V and 2 bases from J, with 5 bases between. The length of the CDR3 is 10 residues. The germline gives CDR1 MNHEY, CDR2 SVGAGI. The CDR3 is CATLNYGYTF. The CDR3 DNA sequence: TGTGCCACCCTCAACTATGGCTACACCTTC.

For this clone: Other DNA sequences of this sample code for an identical CDR3. V usage is TRBV6-5 and J usage is TRBJ2-2; D perhaps matches TRBD2 (5 bases). This CDR3 comprises 15 residues. The germline V gene encodes CDR1 MNHEY and CDR2 SVGAGI. The germline V and J ends were trimmed by 2 bases and 0 bases, with 7 bases remaining between them. The CDR3 spells CASSYSGTNTGELFF. In DNA form, the CDR3 reads TGTGCCAGCAGTTACAGCGGTACGAACACCGGGGAGCTGTTTTTT.

The chain carries TRBV4-2 and TRBJ2-6, with 7 bases lining up with TRBD1. V lost 3 bases, J lost 2 bases, and 1 base stayed unmatched. From germline, CDR1 is LGHNA and CDR2 YNFKEQ. This CDR3 is 15 amino acids long. CDR3 coding DNA: TGTGCCAGCAGCCACCAGGGGGCTGGGGCCAACGTCCTGACTTTC. This encodes CASSHQGAGANVLTF.

This chain uses TRBV29-1 with TRBJ1-2; tentatively, D is TRBD1 (5 bases). This CDR3 has 11 residues. The germline V and J ends were trimmed by 7 bases and 10 bases, with 16 bases remaining between them. The germline V gene encodes CDR1 SQVTM and CDR2 ANQGSEA. CDR3 DNA sequence: TGCAGCGGGGGTTTACTAGGGGACTACACCTTC. This gives the protein CSGGLLGDYTF. Based on the CDR3 plus reference TRBV29-1 and TRBJ1-2, the full variable domain is SAVISQKPSRDICQRGTSLTIQCQVDSQVTMMFWYRQQPGQSLTLIATANQGSEATYESGFVIDKFPISRPNLTFSTLTVSNMSPEDSSIYLCSGGLLGDYTFGSGTRLTVV.

V gene TRBV18 combines with J gene TRBJ1-3; D gene ambiguous. Germline assignment: CDR1 KGHSH and CDR2 LQKENI. The germline V and J ends were trimmed by 5 bases and 0 bases, with 5 bases remaining between them. The CDR3 length is 13 residues. The CDR3 DNA sequence: TGTGCCAGCTCAGGCAGCTCTGGAAACACCATATATTTT. It yields the protein CASSGSSGNTIYF.

The chain carries TRBV27 and TRBJ1-2; D gene uncertain. V shed 6 bases and J shed 2 bases, with 4 bases lying between them. Germline V gives CDR1 MNHEY, CDR2 SMNVEV (reference sequence). This CDR3 has 11 amino acids. The CDR3 here is CASRDNYGYTF. The DNA of the CDR3 is TGTGCCAGCAGGGACAACTATGGCTACACCTTC.

This sequence joins TRBV5-1 and TRBJ1-4; maybe TRBD1 (5 bases). Trimming removed 0 bases at V and 3 bases at J, with 6 bases between. Germline-derived CDR1 and CDR2 are SGHRS and YFSETQ. The CDR3 is 14 amino acids. CDR3: CASSLEGANEKLFF. The CDR3 DNA is TGCGCCAGCAGCTTGGAAGGGGCTAATGAAAAACTGTTTTTT.

V is TRBV19 and J is TRBJ2-2; possible D gene TRBD1, 5 bases. Looked up from germline, CDR1 is LNHDA and CDR2 is SQIVND (reference sequence). V was pared by 4 bases and J by 1 base, with 7 bases between. The CDR3 contains 14 residues. The CDR3 sequence is CASSRTGNTGELFF. The CDR3 coding sequence is TGTGCCAGTAGTAGAACAGGGAACACCGGGGAGCTGTTTTTT.

CDR3 in DNA: TGTGCCAGCAGTTCCCCCTCCACAGGGAACACTGAAGCTTTCTTT. Encoded protein: CASSSPSTGNTEAFF. The gene calls are TRBV28 and TRBJ1-1, with TRBD1 as a possible D gene (5 bases). Germline V gives CDR1 MDHEN, CDR2 SYDVKM. The CDR3 totals 15 residues. V lost 4 bases to trimming and J lost 1 base, with 13 bases between them.

The chain employs TRBV9 and TRBJ2-1; possibly TRBD1 for D (6 bases). Germline-derived CDR1 and CDR2 are SGDLS and YYNGEE. The V gene lost 4 bases and the J gene lost 0 bases, with 11 bases spanning the gap. The CDR3 has 15 amino acids. This CDR3 reads CASSPGDTSYNEQFF. CDR3 nucleotide sequence: TGTGCCAGCAGCCCTGGGGACACCTCCTACAATGAGCAGTTCTTC. Based on the CDR3 plus reference TRBV9 and TRBJ2-1, the full variable domain is DSGVTQTPKHLITATGQRVTLRCSPRSGDLSVYWYQQSLDQGLQFLIQYYNGEERAKGNILERFSAQQFPDLHSELNLSSLELGDSALYFCASSPGDTSYNEQFFGPGTRLTVL.

V is TRBV11-2 and J is TRBJ2-7; the D gene is possibly TRBD1 (5 bases). Germline CDR1 reads SGHAT; CDR2 reads FQNNGV. The V end lost 0 bases, the J end lost 3 bases, and 15 bases lay between the germline ends. CDR3 size: 16 residues. CDR3 sequence reads: CASSLDDSGFYYEQYF. DNA for the CDR3: TGTGCCAGCAGCTTAGATGATTCAGGGTTCTACTACGAGCAGTACTTC.

J is TRBJ1-2 and V is TRBV5-4; TRBD1 agrees at 9 bases. CDR3 length equals 14 residues. Trimming at V came to 4 bases and at J to 6 bases, leaving 7 bases not matched to a gene. CDR1 is SGHNT and CDR2 is YYREEE in the germline V gene (reference sequence). The CDR3: CASSPMGQGNGYTF. CDR3 DNA: TGTGCCAGCAGCCCGATGGGACAGGGAAATGGCTACACCTTC.

CDR3 amino acids: CASSRTSGRRTGELFF. In nucleotides, the CDR3 is TGTGCCAGCAGCCGGACTAGCGGGAGGAGAACCGGGGAGCTGTTTTTT. This chain uses TRBV28 with TRBJ2-2, with 14 bases aligning to TRBD2. With V trimmed by 6 bases and J by 5 bases, 5 bases remained unmatched. The V gene's germline CDR1 is MDHEN and CDR2 SYDVKM. The CDR3 is 16 residues long. Full variable domain (remainder filled in from reference TRBV28 and TRBJ2-2): DVKVTQSSRYLVKRTGEKVFLECVQDMDHENMFWYRQDPGLGLRLIYFSYDVKMKEKGDIPEGYSVSREKKERFSLILESASTNQTSMYLCASSRTSGRRTGELFFGEGSRLTVL.

The chain links TRBV9 to TRBJ2-1; no definite D call. Germline V lookup: CDR1 SGDLS, CDR2 YYNGEE. This CDR3 is built from 13 residues. Trimming pared 0 bases from V and 1 base from J, leaving 2 bases between. The CDR3 DNA follows: TGTGCCAGCAGCGTAGAGTCCTACAATGAGCAGTTCTTC. This encodes CASSVESYNEQFF.

V gene TRBV4-3 combines with J gene TRBJ2-7; 13 nucleotides align to TRBD2. V shed 4 bases and J 6 bases; nucleotides not matched to a gene: 0. Per the germline V gene, CDR1 is LGHNA and CDR2 is YSLEER. The CDR3 consists of 13 residues. CDR3 in amino acids: CASSRTSGSEQYF. The CDR3 DNA reads as TGCGCCAGCAGCCGGACTAGCGGGAGCGAGCAGTACTTC.

This sequence joins TRBV5-4 and TRBJ2-1; no clear D gene. V lost 4 bases and J lost 7, with 9 bases in between. Per germline, CDR1 SGHNT and CDR2 YYREEE (reference sequence). The CDR3 is made up of 12 amino acids. CDR3 loop: CASSIVANEQFF. The CDR3 DNA sequence: TGTGCCAGCAGCATCGTAGCAAATGAGCAGTTCTTC.

The chain links TRBV28 to TRBJ2-3; 9 nucleotides match TRBD2. Trimming at V came to 2 bases and at J to 3 bases, leaving 3 bases not matched to a gene. The CDR3 is made up of 15 amino acids. Germline V lookup: CDR1 MDHEN, CDR2 SYDVKM. The CDR3: CASSLISGSTDTQYF. DNA for the CDR3: TGTGCCAGCAGTTTAATTAGCGGGAGTACAGATACGCAGTATTTT.